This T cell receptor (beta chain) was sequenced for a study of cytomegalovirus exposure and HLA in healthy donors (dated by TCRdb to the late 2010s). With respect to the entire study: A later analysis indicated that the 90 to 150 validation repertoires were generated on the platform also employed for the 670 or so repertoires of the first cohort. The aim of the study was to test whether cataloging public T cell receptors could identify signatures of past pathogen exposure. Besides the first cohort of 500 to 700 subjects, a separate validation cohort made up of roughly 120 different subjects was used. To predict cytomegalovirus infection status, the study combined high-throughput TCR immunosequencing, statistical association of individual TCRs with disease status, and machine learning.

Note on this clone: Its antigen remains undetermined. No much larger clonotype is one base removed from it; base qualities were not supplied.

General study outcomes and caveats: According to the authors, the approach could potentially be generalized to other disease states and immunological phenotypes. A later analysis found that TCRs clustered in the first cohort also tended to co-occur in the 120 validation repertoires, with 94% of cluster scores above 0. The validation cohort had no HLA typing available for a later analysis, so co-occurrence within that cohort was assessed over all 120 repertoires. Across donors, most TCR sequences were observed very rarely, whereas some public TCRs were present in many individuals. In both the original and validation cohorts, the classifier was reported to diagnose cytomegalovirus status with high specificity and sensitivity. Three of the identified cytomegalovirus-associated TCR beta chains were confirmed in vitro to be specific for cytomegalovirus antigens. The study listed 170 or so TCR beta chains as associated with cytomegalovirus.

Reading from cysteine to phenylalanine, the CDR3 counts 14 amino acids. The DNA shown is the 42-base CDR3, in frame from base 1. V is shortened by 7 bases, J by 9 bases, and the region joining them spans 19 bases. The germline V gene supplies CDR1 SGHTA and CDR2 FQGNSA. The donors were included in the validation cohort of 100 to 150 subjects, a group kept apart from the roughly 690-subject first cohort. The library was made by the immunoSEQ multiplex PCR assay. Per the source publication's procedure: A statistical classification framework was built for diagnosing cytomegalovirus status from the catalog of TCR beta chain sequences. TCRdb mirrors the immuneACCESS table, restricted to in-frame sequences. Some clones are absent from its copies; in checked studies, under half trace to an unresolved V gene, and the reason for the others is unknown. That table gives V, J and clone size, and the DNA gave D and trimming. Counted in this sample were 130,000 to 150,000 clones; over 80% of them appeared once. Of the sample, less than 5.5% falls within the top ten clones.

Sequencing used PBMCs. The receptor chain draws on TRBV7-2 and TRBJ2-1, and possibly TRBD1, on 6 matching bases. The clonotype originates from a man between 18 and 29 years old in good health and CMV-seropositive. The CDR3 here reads CASIIVRGWGEQFF. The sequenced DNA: TGTGCCAGCATTATTGTCAGGGGTTGGGGTGAGCAGTTCTTC.